Reported below is one T cell receptor (beta chain). Its target is not known. The sample comes from a study of T cells in narcolepsy. Overall study context: Patients with NT1 or NT2 and healthy control donors were enrolled.

Study results and limitations: Comparing one patient's CSF and blood CD4+ clonotypes highlighted HCRT- and TRIB2-specific autoreactive clonotypes. Healthy controls reportedly lacked the autoreactive clonotypes serially found in patients' blood. Some memory CD4+ repertoires had no autoreactive clone sequences.

Generated by immunoSEQ multiplex PCR, the TCRdb table keeps only in-frame clones and is missing some. The repertoire holds approximately 30,000 clones, with about 89% as singletons. The sample consisted of CD45RA- memory CD4+ T cells from PBMCs. The receptor was derived from a human donor with narcolepsy.

In DNA form, the CDR3 reads TGCGCCAGCAGCCAGACAGGTAGTTTAGGGAATGAGCAGTTCTTC. Translated: CASSQTGSLGNEQFF. This chain connects TRBV5-1 to TRBJ2-1; maybe TRBD1 (6 bases). CDR1 and CDR2 (germline): SGHRS, YFSETQ. V lost 4 bases and J 7 bases, leaving 18 bases between the germline ends. CDR3 length equals 15 residues.